The 8 T cell receptor beta chains below come from one sample, sequenced in a study of shared clonotypes between healthy human individuals. The protocol was immunoSEQ multiplex PCR, while the TCRdb copy is restricted to in-frame clones and leaves out a portion. The table lists a few hundred thousand clones, roughly 72% of them singletons. The sequencing sample was made of PBMCs. The origin of the receptors is a woman between 35 and 50 years old in good health. Some clones in this sample may be carry-over from other donors' samples.

The gene calls are TRBV7-2 and TRBJ2-3, with D unclear. CDR1 and CDR2 from the germline V gene are SGHTA and FQGNSA. Trimming took off 1 base at V and 6 bases at J, with 11 bases between the two ends. The CDR3 has 14 amino acids. CDR3 coding DNA: TGTGCCAGCAGCTTAGGGCTAGGTGCGGATACGCAGTATTTT. Translated, it gives CASSLGLGADTQYF.

This chain links TRBV4-2 with TRBJ2-5, with D perhaps assigned TRBD1 or TRBD2 (5 bases each). The CDR3 has 17 amino acids. V was trimmed by 0 bases and J by 5 bases, leaving 19 bases between them. Germline V CDR1 and CDR2: LGHNA, YNFKEQ. The CDR3 loop reads CASSQEALAGMGETQYF. CDR3 coding DNA: TGTGCCAGCAGCCAAGAGGCGCTAGCAGGGATGGGGGAGACCCAGTACTTC.

Details on this clone: Just one base apart from a much larger clone, this may be a read error. This chain links TRBV6-1 with TRBJ2-3; 11 positions match TRBD2. CDR1 is MNHNS and CDR2 is SASEGT in the germline V gene. The CDR3 has 15 amino acids. Unmatched junction bases numbered 2, after V lost 2 bases and J lost 4 bases. The CDR3 region is CASSETSGSSDTQYF. CDR3 in DNA: TGTGCCAGCAGTGAAACTAGCGGGAGCTCAGATACGCAGTATTTT.

This CDR3 reads CASNVMRVNTEAFF. CDR3 nucleotide sequence: TGTGCCAGCAACGTGATGCGAGTGAACACTGAAGCTTTCTTT. This chain uses TRBV5-6 with TRBJ1-1, with unresolved D. Looked up from germline, CDR1 is SGHDT and CDR2 is YYEEEE. Trimming left V 6 bases short and J 0 bases short, with 12 bases between. CDR3 length: 14 residues.

The chain has TRBV19 and TRBJ1-5; D not resolved. The CDR3 contains 14 residues. The germline V and J ends were trimmed by 8 bases and 9 bases, with 20 bases remaining between them. Germline CDR1 reads LNHDA; CDR2 reads SQIVND (reference sequence). CDR3 protein: CASSPRSQPWPQHF. The CDR3 bases are TGTGCCAGTTCCCCGCGGTCCCAGCCCTGGCCCCAGCATTTT.

The chain is built from TRBV29-1 and TRBJ2-1; 13 bases agree with TRBD2. CDR1 is SQVTM and CDR2 is ANQGSEA in the germline V gene. The CDR3 contains 18 residues. The J segment lost 0 bases and the V segment lost 7 bases, leaving 12 bases of the junction unmatched. The CDR3 DNA sequence: TGCAGCGCATCCGGGACTAGCGGGACGGTGAGCTCCTACAATGAGCAGTTCTTC. This encodes CSASGTSGTVSSYNEQFF.

The J gene is TRBJ2-7, the V gene TRBV29-1; D gene unclear. Trimming stripped 0 bases from V and 2 bases from J, with 11 bases between. Germline-derived CDR1 and CDR2 are SQVTM and ANQGSEA. The CDR3 extends over 14 amino acids. The CDR3 DNA is TGCAGCGTTGAAGATCGGGTCAGAACCTACGAGCAGTACTTC. Protein: CSVEDRVRTYEQYF.

The CDR3 DNA sequence: TGTGCCAGCAGCCAAGGACTAGCGGGAGTTGCTGAGCAGTTCTTC. Its protein product is CASSQGLAGVAEQFF. V gene TRBV5-8 combines with J gene TRBJ2-1; 13 bases agree with TRBD2. The germline gives CDR1 SGHTS, CDR2 YDEGEE. The length of the CDR3 is 15 residues. V gave up 4 bases and J gave up 9 bases; unmatched junction bases: 7.